This TCR beta chain was sequenced for a study of esophageal squamous cell carcinoma under preoperative chemotherapy. Trimming stripped 8 bases from V and 8 bases from J, with 15 bases between. Per germline, CDR1 MNHEY and CDR2 SMNVEV (reference sequence). CDR3 length: 12 amino acids. This sample's time point: after preoperative PTX-NDP chemotherapy. TCRdb fed the PCR reads into MiXCR, producing one record per CDR3 protein. The top ten hold 20% to 25% of the sample, which has 34,000 or so distinct CDR3 sequences, 52% seen once. The chain is built from TRBV27 and TRBJ1-1; D might be TRBD1 (5 bases). Collection took place from a patient given preoperative chemotherapy. The receptor's source is a human donor with esophageal squamous cell carcinoma. The donor label of this sample is uncertain. In DNA form, the CDR3 reads TGTGCCAGCTCACGTGTGGGGGGAGAAGCTTTCTTT. Its translation: CASSRVGGEAFF.